This TCR beta chain stems from a study of OX40 agonist ivuxolimab in advanced cancers. Context from the whole study: Ivuxolimab was a fully human IgG2 agonistic monoclonal antibody targeting the costimulatory receptor OX40 (CD134). Intravenous ivuxolimab was administered to patients every 2 weeks at six dose levels: 0.01, 0.1, 0.3, 1.5, 3 and 10 mg/kg. Of the 50 to 55 dose-escalation patients, hepatocellular carcinoma was present in about 20, melanoma in roughly 15, renal cell carcinoma in 9 and head and neck cancer in 9. In the dose-escalation cohort, roughly 80% of patients were male, and the mean age was around 60 years, with a range of about 23 to 90. Prior anti-PD-1, anti-PD-L1 or anti-CTLA-4 therapy was permitted, and checkpoint inhibitors had been received by under 50% of dose-escalation patients. Partial responses occurred in three dose-escalation patients, of whom one had hepatocellular carcinoma and two had cutaneous melanoma. The point of sequencing TCRbeta in the periphery was to test whether ivuxolimab changed TCR sequence diversity and drove clonal T-cell expansion. The paper covers the monotherapy dose-escalation part of the phase I ivuxolimab trial, which included N of about 50 patients.

Note on this clone: There is no known antigen for this receptor. It has no much larger one-base neighbor in the sample; base qualities were not kept.

Paper-wide results and their limitations: At doses of 0.1 to 3.0 mg/kg, clonal expansion of both CD4+ and CD8+ T cells in blood was seen between baseline and week 6. Partial responders in the 0.1-3.0 mg/kg groups had among the lowest normalized peripheral clonal expansion, especially among CD8+ T cells. Low levels of normalized T-cell clonal expansion were also shown by some nonresponding patients. The antigen specificity of the clonally expanded peripheral T cells was not determined. After ivuxolimab, CD8+ T cells had more expanded clones than CD4+ T cells on average.

The trial excluded patients who had a history of autoimmune disease or who were on systemic immunosuppression. Peripheral blood for TCR sequencing was collected from all dose cohorts at baseline, on cycle 4 day 1, and on cycle 7 day 1. Samples came from an open-label, multicenter, first-in-human phase I dose-escalation trial of ivuxolimab. The trial enrolled adults with locally advanced or metastatic head and neck squamous cell, hepatocellular, melanoma or renal cell carcinoma. Before TCR sequencing, CD4+ and CD8+ T cells were separately sorted from peripheral blood. Genomic DNA was isolated from the sorted cells so that the TCRbeta CDR3 region could be sequenced. The immunoSEQ Assay was used to sequence the TCRbeta CDR3 regions. This is the immuneACCESS table as TCRdb keeps it, with only in-frame sequences that have V and J called. A part of the clones is gone; compared with another copy, unresolved V genes explain less than half, and the rest is unexplained. Recorded for this sample are under 95,000 clones; roughly nine tenths of them occurred a single time. The ten largest clonotypes hold 1.3% of the sample.

The sample consisted of CD4+ or CD8+ T cells sorted from blood, taken in a trial of the OX40 agonist ivuxolimab. This receptor was obtained from an adult with an advanced solid tumor such as melanoma, head and neck, liver or kidney cancer.

The nucleotide sequence reads as follows: TGTGCCAGCAGCCTCTCAGGAGGAAACACCATATATTTT. Its protein product is CASSLSGGNTIYF. The rearrangement joined TRBV5-4 to TRBJ1-3; no D gene is confidently identified. The CDR3 goes from the cysteine to the phenylalanine over 13 residues. The only DNA kept is the CDR3, 39 bases in frame from the first base. Sequences SGHNT (CDR1) and YYREEE (CDR2) are obtained from the germline V gene (reference sequence). V and J lose 4 bases and 4 bases, and a span of 9 bases separates them. The variable domain in full, with residues beyond the CDR3 obtained from the reference TRBV5-4 and TRBJ1-3 genes, is ETGVTQSPTHLIKTRGQQVTLRCSSQSGHNTVSWYQQALGQGPQFIFQYYREEENGRGNFPPRFSGLQFPNYSSELNVNALELDDSALYLCASSLSGGNTIYFGEGSWLTVV.